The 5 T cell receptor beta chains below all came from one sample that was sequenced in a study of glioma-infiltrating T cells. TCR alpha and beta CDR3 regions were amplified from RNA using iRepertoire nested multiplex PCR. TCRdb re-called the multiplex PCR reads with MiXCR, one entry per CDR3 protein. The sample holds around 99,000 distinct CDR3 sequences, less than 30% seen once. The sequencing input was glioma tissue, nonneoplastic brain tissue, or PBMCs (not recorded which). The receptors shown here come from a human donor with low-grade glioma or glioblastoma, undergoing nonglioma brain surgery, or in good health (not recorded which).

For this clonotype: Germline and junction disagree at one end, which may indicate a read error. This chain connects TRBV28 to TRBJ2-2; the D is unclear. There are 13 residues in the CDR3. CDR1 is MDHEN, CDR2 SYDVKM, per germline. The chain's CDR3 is CASSQAYTWELFF. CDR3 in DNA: TGTGCCAGCAGTCAGGCGTACACCTGGGAGCTGTTTTTT.

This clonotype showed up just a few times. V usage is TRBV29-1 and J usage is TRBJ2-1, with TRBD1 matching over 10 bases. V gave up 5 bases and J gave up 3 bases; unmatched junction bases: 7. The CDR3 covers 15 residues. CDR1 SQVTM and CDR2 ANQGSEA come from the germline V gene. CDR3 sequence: CSVHSRDRGYNEQFF. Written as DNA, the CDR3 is TGCAGCGTTCACAGCCGGGACAGGGGCTACAATGAGCAGTTCTTC.

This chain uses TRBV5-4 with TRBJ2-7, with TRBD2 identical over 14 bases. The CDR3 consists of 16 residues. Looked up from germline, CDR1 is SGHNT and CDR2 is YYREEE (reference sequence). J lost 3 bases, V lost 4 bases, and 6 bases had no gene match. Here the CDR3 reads CASSPGLAGASYEQYF. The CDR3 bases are TGTGCCAGCAGCCCGGGACTAGCGGGGGCCAGCTACGAGCAGTACTTC.

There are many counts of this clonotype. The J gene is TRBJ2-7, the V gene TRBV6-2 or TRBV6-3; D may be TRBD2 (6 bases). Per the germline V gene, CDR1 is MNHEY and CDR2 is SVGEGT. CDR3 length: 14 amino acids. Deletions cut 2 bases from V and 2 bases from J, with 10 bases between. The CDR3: CASSYKAGPYEQYF. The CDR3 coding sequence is TGTGCCAGCAGTTACAAGGCGGGACCCTACGAGCAGTACTTC.

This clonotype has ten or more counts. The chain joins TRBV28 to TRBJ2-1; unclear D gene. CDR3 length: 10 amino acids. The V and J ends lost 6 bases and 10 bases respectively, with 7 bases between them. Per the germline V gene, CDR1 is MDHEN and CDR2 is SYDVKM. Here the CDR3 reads CASSSPEQFF. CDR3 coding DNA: TGTGCCAGCAGCTCCCCGGAGCAGTTCTTC.